Listed below are T cell receptor beta chains from one sample, sequenced in a study of T cell repertoires in cytomegalovirus infection. Each CDR3 protein is one row after TCRdb ran MiXCR on the reads. The sample consists of some 100,000 distinct CDR3 sequences, about 25% of them appearing once. Sequencing was done on a sample of CD8+ T cells from PBMCs. The receptors were gathered from a human donor in good health (CMV status not recorded). Some clones in this sample may be carry-over from other donors' samples. Each CDR3 is given with its conserved first and last residue. Fields, in order: J gene, V gene, CDR3 length, D gene, clone size, CDR3 protein, CDR3 DNA. The D gene is left open where the match is weak. Rows give clone size only sometimes, using once, few, many, or a class for an expanded clone.

TRBJ1-6 TRBV12-3/TRBV12-4 14 - few CASSLSQGNSPLHF TGTGCCAGCAGTTTGAGTCAGGGCAATTCACCCCTCCACTTT
TRBJ2-7 TRBV28 14 - few CASALVRDSYEQYF TGTGCCAGCGCTCTGGTGAGGGACTCCTACGAGCAGTACTTC
TRBJ1-6 TRBV28 16 TRBD1 - CASSSDRVLYNSPLHF TGTGCCAGCAGCTCAGACAGGGTCCTCTATAATTCACCCCTCCACTTT
TRBJ1-3 TRBV10-3 16 TRBD1 few CAIRAGQGASGNTIYF TGTGCCATCAGGGCGGGACAGGGGGCGTCTGGAAACACCATATATTTT
TRBJ1-2 TRBV2 15 - many CASSPAGTSNYGYTF TGTGCCAGCAGCCCTGCAGGGACCTCTAACTATGGCTACACCTTC
TRBJ1-2 TRBV20-1 12 TRBD1 few CSAPGGIYGYTF TGCAGTGCTCCAGGGGGAATCTATGGCTACACCTTC
TRBJ2-7 TRBV7-9 12 - many CASSLAGREQYF TGTGCCAGCAGCTTAGCTGGAAGGGAGCAGTACTTC
TRBJ1-1 TRBV11-2 15 TRBD1 - CASSSYDREGTEAFF TGTGCCAGCAGCTCGTACGACAGGGAGGGGACTGAAGCTTTCTTT
TRBJ2-3 TRBV29-1 14 - - CSVDTGSWTDTQYF TGCAGCGTTGATACAGGGTCATGGACAGATACGCAGTATTTT
TRBJ2-7 TRBV7-2 14 TRBD2 - CASSLELAGVEQYF TGTGCCAGCAGCTTAGAACTAGCGGGAGTTGAGCAGTACTTC
TRBJ1-2 TRBV5-6 18 TRBD1 once CASSLVSGQAFFRSGYTF TGTGCCAGCAGCTTGGTATCGGGACAGGCGTTTTTTCGTTCGGGCTACACCTTC
TRBJ1-1 TRBV2 12 - - CASGRLNTEAFF TGTGCCAGCGGTCGTTTGAACACTGAAGCTTTCTTT
TRBJ2-6 TRBV4-3 15 TRBD1 - CASSYRGLGANVLTF TGCGCCAGCAGCTACAGGGGGCTTGGGGCCAACGTCCTGACTTTC
TRBJ2-7 TRBV20-1 15 TRBD2 - CSARPGLAGAHEQYF TGCAGTGCTAGACCGGGACTAGCGGGAGCCCACGAGCAGTACTTC
TRBJ2-1 TRBV7-6 16 - - CASSFLRGVSYNEQFF TGTGCCAGCAGCTTTTTGCGGGGAGTCTCCTACAATGAGCAGTTCTTC
TRBJ1-5 TRBV11-2 17 - few CASSLGGLGNSNQPQHF TGTGCCAGCAGCTTAGGCGGTCTGGGGAATAGCAATCAGCCCCAGCATTTT
TRBJ2-1 TRBV29-1 13 TRBD2 - CSVVLADYNEQFF TGCAGCGTTGTTCTAGCGGACTACAATGAGCAGTTCTTC
TRBJ2-1 TRBV28 12 - - CASGGVRYEQFF TGTGCCAGCGGTGGGGTTCGGTATGAGCAGTTCTTC
TRBJ2-3 TRBV7-3 17 TRBD1 many CASSRPRQGATTDTQYF TGTGCCAGCAGTCGGCCCCGGCAGGGGGCGACAACAGATACGCAGTATTTT
TRBJ2-1 TRBV5-4 14 - many CASSLWASNNEQFF TGTGCCAGCAGCTTGTGGGCCTCTAACAATGAGCAGTTCTTC
TRBJ2-7 TRBV29-1 12 TRBD1 - CSGETGGHEQYF TGCAGCGGTGAGACAGGGGGCCACGAGCAGTACTTC
TRBJ1-5 TRBV7-2 16 TRBD1 many CASSPGQGRINQPQHF TGTGCCAGCAGCCCCGGACAGGGGAGGATCAATCAGCCCCAGCATTTT
TRBJ1-1 TRBV29-1 13 TRBD1 few CSVRGDWGTEAFF TGCAGCGTCAGGGGGGACTGGGGCACTGAAGCTTTCTTT
TRBJ2-5 TRBV20-1 14 - many CSASFGRELETQYF TGCAGTGCTAGTTTCGGTCGGGAGCTTGAGACCCAGTACTTC
TRBJ2-7 TRBV7-2 12 - - CASSPGFSEQYF TGTGCCAGCAGCCCAGGGTTCTCCGAGCAGTACTTC
TRBJ1-6 TRBV30 15 - few CAWRPPGSYNSPLHF TGTGCCTGGAGGCCGCCAGGGTCCTATAATTCACCCCTCCACTTT
TRBJ1-4 TRBV7-4 13 - - CASSLSLRENLFF TGTGCCAGCAGCTTAAGTTTGCGGGAAAATCTGTTTTTT
TRBJ2-1 TRBV19 15 TRBD2 few CASSIAGGTHNEQFF TGTGCCAGTAGTATAGCGGGGGGGACACACAATGAGCAGTTCTTC
TRBJ2-2 TRBV4-2 16 - - CASSQVLGGNTGELFF TGTGCCAGCAGCCAAGTACTTGGGGGGAACACCGGGGAGCTGTTTTTT
TRBJ1-2 TRBV7-8 17 - many CASSLDGATGVGYGYTF TGTGCCAGCAGCTTAGATGGGGCAACTGGTGTAGGCTATGGCTACACCTTC
TRBJ2-3 TRBV7-2 13 - many CASSLGTADTQYF TGTGCCAGCAGCTTAGGAACCGCAGATACGCAGTATTTT
TRBJ2-7 TRBV12-3/TRBV12-4 17 TRBD2 - CASSLEMSSGIQDEQYF TGTGCCAGCAGTTTAGAGATGTCTAGCGGGATACAGGACGAGCAGTACTTC
TRBJ2-2 TRBV7-9 18 TRBD2 - CASSGGLAGGPNTGELFF TGTGCCAGCAGCGGGGGACTAGCGGGGGGTCCGAACACCGGGGAGCTGTTTTTT
TRBJ2-1 TRBV2 12 - many CASIINYNEQFF TGTGCCAGCATTATCAATTACAATGAGCAGTTCTTC
TRBJ2-3 TRBV10-3 18 TRBD1 once CAISEVGGRGLITDTQYF TGTGCCATCAGTGAGGTTGGAGGTAGGGGGCTGATCACAGATACGCAGTATTTT
TRBJ1-1 TRBV12-3/TRBV12-4 12 - once CASSLSRYQAFF TGTGCCAGCAGTCTCTCACGGTATCAAGCTTTCTTT
TRBJ1-4 TRBV12-3/TRBV12-4 16 - few CASSRGPDATNEKLFF TGTGCCAGCAGCCGCGGGCCCGATGCAACTAATGAAAAACTGTTTTTT
TRBJ2-7 TRBV27 13 - - CASSLLGFYEQYF TGTGCCAGCAGTTTATTGGGCTTTTACGAGCAGTACTTC
TRBJ2-7 TRBV4-3 17 TRBD1 few CASSQEGATGVYYEQYF TGCGCCAGCAGCCAAGAAGGTGCGACAGGGGTCTACTACGAGCAGTACTTC
TRBJ2-1 TRBV30 14 - - CAWSVLGAHNEQFF TGTGCCTGGAGTGTACTGGGGGCGCATAATGAGCAGTTCTTC
TRBJ1-4 TRBV12-3/TRBV12-4 17 - few CASSPPGTLRSNEKLFF TGTGCCAGCAGCCCCCCCGGGACACTTAGAAGTAATGAAAAACTGTTTTTT
TRBJ1-1 TRBV27 17 - many CASSLSSWVWKGTEAFF TGTGCCAGCAGTTTATCGTCTTGGGTTTGGAAGGGCACTGAAGCTTTCTTT
TRBJ2-5 TRBV11-1 13 - - CASSFPGGETQYF TGTGCCAGCAGCTTTCCCGGGGGAGAGACCCAGTACTTC
TRBJ2-1 TRBV7-9 15 TRBD1 - CASSSRQGLSNEQFF TGTGCCAGCAGCTCCCGACAGGGGCTTAGCAATGAGCAGTTCTTC
TRBJ2-2 TRBV29-1 14 TRBD2 few CSVTGLANTGELFF TGCAGCGTTACTGGACTAGCGAACACCGGGGAGCTGTTTTTT
TRBJ2-3 TRBV7-4 15 TRBD2 - CASSPAGGPSDTQYF TGTGCCAGCAGCCCCGCGGGGGGGCCTTCAGATACGCAGTATTTT
TRBJ2-7 TRBV27 13 TRBD1 - CASSPMTGNEQYF TGTGCCAGCAGTCCGATGACAGGGAACGAGCAGTACTTC
TRBJ2-1 TRBV6-2/TRBV6-3 14 - - CASSYRQVNNEQFF TGTGCCAGCAGTTACCGACAGGTGAACAATGAGCAGTTCTTC
TRBJ2-1 TRBV7-6 14 - many CASSLAAARNEQFF TGTGCCAGCAGCTTAGCGGCGGCCAGGAATGAGCAGTTCTTC
TRBJ2-1 TRBV6-5 14 TRBD1 - CASSYAGGTNEQFF TGTGCCAGCAGTTATGCAGGGGGCACGAATGAGCAGTTCTTC
TRBJ2-3 TRBV4-3 16 - - CASSQDRGGNTDTQYF TGCGCCAGCAGCCAAGATCGAGGGGGAAACACAGATACGCAGTATTTT
TRBJ1-5 TRBV20-1 14 - few CSASQEGSNQPQHF TGCAGTGCTTCTCAGGAAGGTAGCAATCAGCCCCAGCATTTT